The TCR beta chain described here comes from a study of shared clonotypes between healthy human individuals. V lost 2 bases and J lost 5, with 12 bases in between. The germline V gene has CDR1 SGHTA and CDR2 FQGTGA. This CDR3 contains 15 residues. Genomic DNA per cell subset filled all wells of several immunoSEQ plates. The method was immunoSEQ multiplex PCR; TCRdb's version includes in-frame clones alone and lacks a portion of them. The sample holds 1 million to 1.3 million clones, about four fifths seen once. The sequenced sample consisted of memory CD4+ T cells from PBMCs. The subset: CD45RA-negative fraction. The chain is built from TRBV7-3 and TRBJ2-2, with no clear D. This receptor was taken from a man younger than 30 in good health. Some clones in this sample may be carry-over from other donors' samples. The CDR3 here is CASSLQSAETGELFF. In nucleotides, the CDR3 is TGTGCCAGCAGCTTACAGAGCGCGGAGACCGGGGAGCTGTTTTTT.